The clone carrying this T cell receptor beta chain was recorded only once. The CDR3 has 15 amino acids. The V and J ends lost 4 bases and 0 bases respectively, with 9 bases between them. Germline values: CDR1 LNHDA, CDR2 SQIVND (reference sequence). These data belong to a study of blood T cell repertoires in COVID-19. Study summary: The United States, Italy and Spain supplied acute and convalescent COVID-19 samples. The analysed material was cDNA or gDNA that came from T cells, B-cell-depleted T cells, or PBMCs.

Authors' data handling: From reference gene primer amplification, estimates of nucleated cell counts were derived. Sequencing was performed with immunoSEQ multiplex PCR; in TCRdb, only in-frame clones are kept and a portion is missing. Clone size and V and J calls were adopted from that table, with D and trimming inferred from the DNA. The sample includes about 200,000 clones, over 70% of them seen just once. Sequencing was done on a sample of peripheral blood. The rearrangement joins TRBV19 to TRBJ1-4, with D maybe TRBD1 (5 bases). The clonotype originates from a woman of 80 years or more with acute or convalescent COVID-19. Here the CDR3 reads CASSTDRSTNEKLFF. The CDR3 region has the DNA TGTGCCAGTAGTACCGACAGATCAACTAATGAAAAACTGTTTTTT.